The T cell receptor beta chain under discussion was sequenced for a study of blood T cell repertoires in COVID-19. Turning to the study itself: Collection of acute and convalescent COVID-19 samples took place in the United States, Italy and Spain.

This CDR3 has 15 amino acids. V was clipped by 5 bases and J by 5 bases; unmatched bases: 9. Germline values: CDR1 SGHRS, CDR2 YFSETQ. In the authors' methods: Researchers report that nucleated cell counts were estimated from reference gene primer amplification. Generated by immunoSEQ multiplex PCR, the TCRdb table keeps only in-frame clones and is missing some. V and J calls and clone size come straight from that table; D and trimming were deduced from the DNA. The sample has fewer than 250,000 clones; over 80% are singletons. This clone turned up a few times. The V call is TRBV5-1, the J call TRBJ1-5, with 8 bases that match TRBD1. The sample taken for sequencing was peripheral blood. The sequence came from a woman aged 70-85 years with active or convalescent COVID-19. CDR3 DNA: TGCGCCAGCAGTCCCGACAGGGGCTCTGATCAGCCCCAGCATTTT. Its protein is CASSPDRGSDQPQHF.